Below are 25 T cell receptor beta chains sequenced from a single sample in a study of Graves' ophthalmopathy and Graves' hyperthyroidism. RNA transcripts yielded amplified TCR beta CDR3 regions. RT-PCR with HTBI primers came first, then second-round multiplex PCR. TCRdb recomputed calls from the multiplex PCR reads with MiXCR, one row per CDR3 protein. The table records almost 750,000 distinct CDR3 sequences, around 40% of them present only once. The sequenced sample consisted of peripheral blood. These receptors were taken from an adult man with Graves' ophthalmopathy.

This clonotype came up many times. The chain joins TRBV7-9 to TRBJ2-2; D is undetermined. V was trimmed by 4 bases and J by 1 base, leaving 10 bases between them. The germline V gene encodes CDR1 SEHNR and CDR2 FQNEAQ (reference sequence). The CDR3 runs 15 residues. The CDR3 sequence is CASSSDGLNTGELFF. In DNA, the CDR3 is TGTGCCAGCAGCTCGGACGGTCTGAACACCGGGGAGCTGTTTTTT.

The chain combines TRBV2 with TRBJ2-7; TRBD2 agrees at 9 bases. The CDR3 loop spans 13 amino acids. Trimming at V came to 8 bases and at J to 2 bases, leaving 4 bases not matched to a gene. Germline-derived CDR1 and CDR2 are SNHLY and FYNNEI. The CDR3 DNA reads TGTGCCAGCTTAGCGGGAGCCCCCTACGAGCAGTACTTC. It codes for CASLAGAPYEQYF.

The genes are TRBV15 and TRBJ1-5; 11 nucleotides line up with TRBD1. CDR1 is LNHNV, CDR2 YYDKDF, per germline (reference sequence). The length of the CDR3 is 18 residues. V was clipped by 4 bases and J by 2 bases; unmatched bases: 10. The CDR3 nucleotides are TGTGCCACCAGCACCCGGACAGGGGGCGCGGTAGGCAATCAGCCCCAGCATTTT. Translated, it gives CATSTRTGGAVGNQPQHF.

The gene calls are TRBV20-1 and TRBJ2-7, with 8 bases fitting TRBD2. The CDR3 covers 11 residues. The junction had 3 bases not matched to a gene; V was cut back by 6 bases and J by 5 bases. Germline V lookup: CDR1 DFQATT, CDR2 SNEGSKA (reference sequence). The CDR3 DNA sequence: TGCAGTGCCTCGGGAGGGAACGAGCAGTACTTC. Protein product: CSASGGNEQYF.

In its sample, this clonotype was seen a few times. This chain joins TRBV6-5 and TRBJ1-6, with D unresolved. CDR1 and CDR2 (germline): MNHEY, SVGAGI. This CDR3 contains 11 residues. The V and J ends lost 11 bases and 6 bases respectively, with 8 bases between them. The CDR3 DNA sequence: TGTGCCTGCGGGAGTAATTCACCCCTCCACTTT. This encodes CACGSNSPLHF.

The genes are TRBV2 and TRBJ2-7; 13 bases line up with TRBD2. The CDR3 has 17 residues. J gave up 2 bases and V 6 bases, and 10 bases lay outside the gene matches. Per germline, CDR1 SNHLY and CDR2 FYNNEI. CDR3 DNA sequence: TGTGCCAGCAGCTTAGCCCGGACTAGCGGGGGACCCTACGAGCAGTACTTC. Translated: CASSLARTSGGPYEQYF.

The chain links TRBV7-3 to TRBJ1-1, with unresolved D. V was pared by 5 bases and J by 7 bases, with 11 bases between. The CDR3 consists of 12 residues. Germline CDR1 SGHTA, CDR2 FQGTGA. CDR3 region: CASSMTTSEAFF. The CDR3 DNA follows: TGTGCCAGCAGCATGACGACAAGTGAAGCTTTCTTT.

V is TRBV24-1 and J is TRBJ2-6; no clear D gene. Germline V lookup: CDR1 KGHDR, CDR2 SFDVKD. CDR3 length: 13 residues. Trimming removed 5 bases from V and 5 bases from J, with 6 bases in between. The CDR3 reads CATSGHRANVLTF. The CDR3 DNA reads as TGTGCCACCAGTGGCCACAGGGCCAACGTCCTGACTTTC.

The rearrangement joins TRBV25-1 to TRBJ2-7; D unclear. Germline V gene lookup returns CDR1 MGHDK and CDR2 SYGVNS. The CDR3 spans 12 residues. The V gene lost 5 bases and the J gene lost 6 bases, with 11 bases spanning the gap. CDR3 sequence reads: CASSYSWVEQYF. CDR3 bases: TGTGCCAGCAGTTACTCTTGGGTCGAGCAGTACTTC.

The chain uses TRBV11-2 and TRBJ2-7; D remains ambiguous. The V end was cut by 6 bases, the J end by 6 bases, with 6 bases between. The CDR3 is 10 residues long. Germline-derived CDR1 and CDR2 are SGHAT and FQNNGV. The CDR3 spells CASSAPEQYF. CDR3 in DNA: TGTGCCAGCAGTGCCCCCGAGCAGTACTTC. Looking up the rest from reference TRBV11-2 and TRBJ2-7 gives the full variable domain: EAGVAQSPRYKIIEKRQSVAFWCNPISGHATLYWYQQILGQGPKLLIQFQNNGVVDDSQLPKDRFSAERLKGVDSTLKIQPAKLEDSAVYLCASSAPEQYFGPGTRLTVT.

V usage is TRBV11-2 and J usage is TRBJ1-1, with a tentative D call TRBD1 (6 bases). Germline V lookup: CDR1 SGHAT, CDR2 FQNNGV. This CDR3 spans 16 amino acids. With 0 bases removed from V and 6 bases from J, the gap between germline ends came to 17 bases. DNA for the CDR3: TGTGCCAGCAGCTTAGATGGGGCAGGGGACGTACCTGAAGCTTTCTTT. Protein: CASSLDGAGDVPEAFF.

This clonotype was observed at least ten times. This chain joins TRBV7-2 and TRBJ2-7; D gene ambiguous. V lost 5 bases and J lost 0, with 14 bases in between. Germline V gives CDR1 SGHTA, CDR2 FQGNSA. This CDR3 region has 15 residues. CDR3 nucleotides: TGTGCCAGCAGCCTCGAACGGACGGTCTCCTACGAGCAGTACTTC. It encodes CASSLERTVSYEQYF.

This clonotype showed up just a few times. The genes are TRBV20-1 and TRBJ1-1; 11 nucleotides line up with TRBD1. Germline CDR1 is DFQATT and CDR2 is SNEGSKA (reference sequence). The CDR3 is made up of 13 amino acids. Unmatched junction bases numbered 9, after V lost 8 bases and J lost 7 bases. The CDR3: CSKRGQGVNEAFF. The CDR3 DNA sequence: TGCAGTAAAAGGGGACAGGGGGTTAATGAAGCTTTCTTT.

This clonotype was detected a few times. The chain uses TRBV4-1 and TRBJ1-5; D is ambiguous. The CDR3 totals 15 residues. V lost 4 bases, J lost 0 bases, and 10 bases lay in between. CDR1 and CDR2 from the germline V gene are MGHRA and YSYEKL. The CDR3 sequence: CASSPRVNSNQPQHF. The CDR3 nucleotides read TGCGCCAGCAGCCCGAGGGTCAATAGCAATCAGCCCCAGCATTTT.

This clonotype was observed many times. The CDR3: CATNNGQGLSGYTF. The CDR3, as DNA: TGTGCCACCAACAACGGACAGGGGTTATCTGGCTACACCTTC. V usage is TRBV10-3 and J usage is TRBJ1-2; 9 bases agree with TRBD1. This CDR3 is 14 amino acids long. Germline assignment: CDR1 ENHRY and CDR2 SYGVKD. Germline trimming cut 10 bases from V and 7 bases from J; bases unmatched to any gene: 13.

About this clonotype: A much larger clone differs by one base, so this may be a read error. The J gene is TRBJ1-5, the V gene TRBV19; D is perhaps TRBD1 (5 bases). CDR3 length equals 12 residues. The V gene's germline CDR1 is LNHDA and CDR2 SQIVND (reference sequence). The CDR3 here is CASSIKGQPRHF. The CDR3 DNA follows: TGTGCCAGTAGTATCAAGGGGCAGCCCCGGCATTTT.

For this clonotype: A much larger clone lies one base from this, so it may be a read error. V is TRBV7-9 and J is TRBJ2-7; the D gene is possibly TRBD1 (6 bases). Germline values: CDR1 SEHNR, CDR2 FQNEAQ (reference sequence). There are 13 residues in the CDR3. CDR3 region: CASSLGAIYGQYF. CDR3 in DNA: TGCGCCAGCAGCTTGGGGGCGATCTACGGGCAGTACTTC.

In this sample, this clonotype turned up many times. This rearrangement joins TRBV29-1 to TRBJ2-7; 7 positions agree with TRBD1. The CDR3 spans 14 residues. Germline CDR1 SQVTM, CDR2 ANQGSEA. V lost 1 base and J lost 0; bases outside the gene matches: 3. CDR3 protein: CSVEVDRDSYEQYF. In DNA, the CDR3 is TGCAGCGTTGAAGTAGACAGGGACTCCTACGAGCAGTACTTC.

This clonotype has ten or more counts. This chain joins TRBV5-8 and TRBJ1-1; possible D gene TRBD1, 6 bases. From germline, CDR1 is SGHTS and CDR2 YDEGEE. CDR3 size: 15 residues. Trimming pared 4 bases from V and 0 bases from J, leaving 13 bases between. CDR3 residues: CASSGRDTLNTEAFF. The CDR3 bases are TGTGCCAGCAGCGGTCGGGACACTTTGAACACTGAAGCTTTCTTT.

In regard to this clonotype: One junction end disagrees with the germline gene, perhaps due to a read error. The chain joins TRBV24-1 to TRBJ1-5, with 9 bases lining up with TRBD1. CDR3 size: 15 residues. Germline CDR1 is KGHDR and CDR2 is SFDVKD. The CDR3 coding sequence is TGTGCCAGCAGTTACGACAGGACAGGGGATCAGCCCCAGCATTTT. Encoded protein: CASSYDRTGDQPQHF.

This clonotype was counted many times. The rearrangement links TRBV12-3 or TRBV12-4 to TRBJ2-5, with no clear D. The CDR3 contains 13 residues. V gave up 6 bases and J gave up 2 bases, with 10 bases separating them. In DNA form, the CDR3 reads TGTGCCAGCAGACCCGGCTCTCAAGAGACCCAGTACTTC. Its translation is CASRPGSQETQYF.

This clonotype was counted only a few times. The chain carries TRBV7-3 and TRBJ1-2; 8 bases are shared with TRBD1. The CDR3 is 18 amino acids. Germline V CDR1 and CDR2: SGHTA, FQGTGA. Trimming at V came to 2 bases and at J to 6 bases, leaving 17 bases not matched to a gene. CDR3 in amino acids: CASSLDAGRGRLIHGYTF. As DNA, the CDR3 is TGTGCCAGCAGCTTAGATGCAGGCAGGGGGCGTCTTATCCATGGCTACACCTTC.

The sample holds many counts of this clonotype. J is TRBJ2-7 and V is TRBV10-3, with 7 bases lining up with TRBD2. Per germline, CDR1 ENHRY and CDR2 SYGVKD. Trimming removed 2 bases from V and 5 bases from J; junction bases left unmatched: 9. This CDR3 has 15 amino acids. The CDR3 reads CAISEKAGEQNEQYF. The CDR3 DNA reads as TGTGCCATCAGTGAGAAGGCGGGGGAACAGAACGAGCAGTACTTC.

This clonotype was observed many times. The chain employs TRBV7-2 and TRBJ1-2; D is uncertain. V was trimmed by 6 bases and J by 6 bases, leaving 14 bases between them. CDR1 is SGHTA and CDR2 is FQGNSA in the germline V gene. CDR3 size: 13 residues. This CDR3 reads CASSLRRQDGYTF. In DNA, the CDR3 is TGTGCCAGCAGTCTGAGAAGGCAGGATGGCTACACCTTC.

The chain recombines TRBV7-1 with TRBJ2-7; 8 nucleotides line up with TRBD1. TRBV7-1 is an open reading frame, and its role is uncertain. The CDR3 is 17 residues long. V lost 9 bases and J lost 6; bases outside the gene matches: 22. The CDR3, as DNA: TGTGCCAGTAGTATTTCGGGGACAGGCCGAAGGGCTGTCGAGCAGTACTTC. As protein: CASSISGTGRRAVEQYF.